This TCR beta chain was identified in a study of CD8 T cells in ankylosing spondylitis. Study results and caveats: The clones that were linked to disease were reported to be significantly enriched in matched synovial fluid samples from ankylosing spondylitis patients.

TCRdb reanalysed the 5' RACE reads using MiXCR and keeps one entry per CDR3 protein. The sample contains approximately 250,000 distinct CDR3 sequences, 20% to 30% of which appear only once. With regard to this clonotype: What it binds is not known.

Unmatched junction bases numbered 9, after V lost 4 bases and J lost 5 bases. Germline CDR1 DFQATT, CDR2 SNEGSKA (reference sequence). CDR3 length: 14 residues. The TCR comes from a male donor with ankylosing spondylitis or in good health (not recorded which). This chain uses TRBV20-1 with TRBJ2-5, with TRBD2 matching over 8 bases. The sequenced sample consisted of blood, either unsorted or a sorted T cell fraction (not recorded which). CDR3: CSANNGGARETQYF. CDR3 in DNA: TGCAGTGCTAACAACGGGGGGGCCCGTGAGACCCAGTACTTC.